A single sample is the source of the 27 T cell receptor beta chains below, sequenced in a study of T cells in Graves' hyperthyroidism and ophthalmopathy. RNA transcripts yielded amplified TCR beta CDR3 regions. Carried out on the TCR CDR3, a first-round RT-PCR used the HTBI primer set. TCRdb re-derived calls from the multiplex PCR reads in MiXCR, one entry per CDR3 protein. The sample yields some 690,000 distinct CDR3 sequences, roughly 17% seen once. Sequencing was carried out using blood. These receptors were obtained from a man aged 50-59 years with Graves' hyperthyroidism.

The chain joins TRBV27 to TRBJ2-3; D is ambiguous. Germline-derived CDR1 and CDR2 are MNHEY and SMNVEV (reference sequence). The CDR3 spans 15 residues. V was clipped by 2 bases and J by 5 bases, with 14 bases between them. The CDR3 coding sequence is TGTGCCAGCAGTTTACAGGCTACCAGGAGAGATACGCAGTATTTT. Translation gives CASSLQATRRDTQYF.

This clonotype was detected many times. J is TRBJ2-1 and V is TRBV5-5; the D gene is possibly TRBD2 (6 bases). In germline, CDR1 is SGHKS, CDR2 YYEKEE (reference sequence). V lost 4 bases and J 5 bases, leaving 16 bases between the germline ends. The CDR3 is made up of 15 amino acids. CDR3 bases: TGTGCCAGCAGCCCATATGTGGGAGGAAACAATGAGCAGTTCTTC. It encodes CASSPYVGGNNEQFF. Supplemented by reference TRBV5-5 and TRBJ2-1, the full variable domain reads DAGVTQSPTHLIKTRGQQVTLRCSPISGHKSVSWYQQVLGQGPQFIFQYYEKEERGRGNFPDRFSARQFPNYSSELNVNALLLGDSALYLCASSPYVGGNNEQFFGPGTRLTVL.

This clonotype has only a few counts. The chain uses TRBV28 and TRBJ1-2, with a weak D call TRBD1 (5 bases). CDR3 length equals 12 residues. V was trimmed by 6 bases and J by 11 bases, leaving 16 bases between them. Germline V gene data show CDR1 as MDHEN and CDR2 as SYDVKM. DNA of the CDR3: TGTGCCAGCAGGGGCGTCAGGGCCACGTACACCTTC. This encodes CASRGVRATYTF.

This clonotype was seen more than once but under ten times. V usage is TRBV7-9 and J usage is TRBJ2-1; the match to TRBD1 covers 7 bases. CDR1 is SEHNR, CDR2 FQNEAQ, per germline (reference sequence). J was trimmed by 3 bases and V by 5 bases; bases with no gene match: 7. The CDR3 has 15 amino acids. DNA of the CDR3: TGTGCCAGCAGCCACCGGGACAGTAACTACAATGAGCAGTTCTTC. It specifies CASSHRDSNYNEQFF.

The chain links TRBV27 to TRBJ1-2, with 7 bases identical to TRBD1. CDR3 length: 13 amino acids. The germline V gene encodes CDR1 MNHEY and CDR2 SMNVEV (reference sequence). J lost 6 bases, V lost 2 bases, and 3 bases had no gene match. Here the CDR3 DNA reads TGTGCCAGCAGTTTAACAGGGACAGATGGCTACACCTTC. This translates into CASSLTGTDGYTF.

This clonotype showed up just a few times. This chain connects TRBV20-1 to TRBJ1-1; possibly TRBD1 for D (5 bases). V lost 3 bases and J lost 1, with 9 bases in between. The CDR3 sequence is 13 residues long. Germline CDR1 reads DFQATT; CDR2 reads SNEGSKA (reference sequence). The CDR3 nucleotides read TGCAGTGCTAGTACGGGACCGAACACTGAAGCTTTCTTT. This codes for CSASTGPNTEAFF.

The table lists this clonotype with a few counts. The CDR3 DNA reads TGTGCCAGCAGCTTAGGTGGATGGTTGAGCACAGATACGCAGTATTTT. Its protein is CASSLGGWLSTDTQYF. The genes are TRBV7-9 and TRBJ2-3, with D unclear. Germline CDR1 reads SEHNR; CDR2 reads FQNEAQ (reference sequence). This CDR3 is built from 16 residues. V lost 1 base and J lost 0, with 11 bases in between. The entire variable domain, with the rest obtained from reference TRBV7-9 and TRBJ2-3, is as follows: DTGVSQNPRHKITKRGQNVTFRCDPISEHNRLYWYRQTLGQGPEFLTYFQNEAQLEKSRLLSDRFSAERPKGSFSTLEIQRTEQGDSAMYLCASSLGGWLSTDTQYFGPGTRLTVL.

Ten or more counts support this clonotype. V gene TRBV7-6 combines with J gene TRBJ2-7, with D hard to call. The CDR3 sequence is 15 residues long. Trimming pared 2 bases from V and 0 bases from J, leaving 11 bases between. Per the germline V gene, CDR1 is SGHVS and CDR2 is FNYEAQ. The CDR3 DNA reads TGTGCCAGCAGCTTACGATCCGGTAGCTCCTACGAGCAGTACTTC. It encodes CASSLRSGSSYEQYF.

This clonotype was recorded a few times. The V call is TRBV12-3 or TRBV12-4, the J call TRBJ2-1; tentative D call: TRBD1 (5 bases). This CDR3 has 14 amino acids. Trimming shortened V by 3 bases and J by 7 bases, and 13 bases separated the two germline ends. The CDR3 sequence is CASSFRRVDNEQFF. In nucleotides, the CDR3 is TGTGCCAGCAGTTTTCGCAGGGTAGATAATGAGCAGTTCTTC.

The chain's CDR3 is CASSDSPKMGYTF. DNA of the CDR3: TGTGCCAGCAGTGACTCCCCTAAGATGGGCTACACCTTC. The chain couples TRBV6-4 to TRBJ1-2, with unresolved D. The V end was cut by 0 bases, the J end by 8 bases, with 10 bases between. The CDR3 extends over 13 amino acids. Germline-derived CDR1 and CDR2 are MRHNA and SNTAGT.

The chain uses TRBV6-2 or TRBV6-3 and TRBJ1-1; no reliable D call. V gave up 5 bases and J gave up 3 bases, with 19 bases separating them. CDR1 is MNHEY and CDR2 is SVGEGT in the germline V gene. CDR3 length: 16 amino acids. The CDR3 region has the DNA TGTGCCAGCAGTCGAACAAACCTCCCGAGGGACACTGAAGCTTTCTTT. Translation gives CASSRTNLPRDTEAFF.

This clonotype was seen repeatedly, ten times or more. The V gene is TRBV5-4, the J gene TRBJ2-1; the match to TRBD2 covers 12 bases. This CDR3 is 15 amino acids long. Germline loops: CDR1 SGHNT, CDR2 YYREEE (reference sequence). The junction had 13 bases not matched to a gene; V was cut back by 6 bases and J by 12 bases. The DNA of the CDR3 is TGTGCCAGCACCTCTTTGCTAGCGGGAGGGCCTATGCAGTTCTTC. As protein: CASTSLLAGGPMQFF.

The sample holds a few counts of this clonotype. The chain has TRBV7-2 and TRBJ1-2; D possibly corresponds to TRBD1 (5 bases). The length of the CDR3 is 14 residues. CDR1 is SGHTA, CDR2 FQGNSA, per germline. V lost 3 bases and J 2 bases, leaving 10 bases between the germline ends. CDR3 coding DNA: TGTGCCAGCAGCTTCCGGACAAGAAACTATGGCTACACCTTC. Protein product: CASSFRTRNYGYTF.

This clonotype was counted many times. The gene calls are TRBV27 and TRBJ1-2; 7 nucleotides agree with TRBD1. The trim removed 3 bases at V and 6 bases at J, leaving 4 bases unmatched. The germline CDR1 and CDR2 sequences are MNHEY and SMNVEV (reference sequence). This CDR3 comprises 13 residues. The CDR3 coding sequence is TGTGCCAGCAGTTTCCAACAGGGGAATGGCTACACCTTC. Translating gives CASSFQQGNGYTF.

This clonotype was recorded at least ten times. The CDR3 DNA is TGTGCCAGCAGTTTAAGGCGGGCCAGCACAGATACGCAGTATTTT. The encoded protein is CASSLRRASTDTQYF. The chain has TRBV11-2 and TRBJ2-3; D is possibly TRBD2 (5 bases). Trimming shortened V by 6 bases and J by 0 bases, and 13 bases separated the two germline ends. The CDR3 covers 15 residues. Germline V gives CDR1 SGHAT, CDR2 FQNNGV.

In this sample, this clonotype turned up many times. V is TRBV19 and J is TRBJ2-7; D possibly corresponds to TRBD2 (6 bases). The CDR3 sequence is 15 residues long. Looked up from germline, CDR1 is LNHDA and CDR2 is SQIVND (reference sequence). Trimming took off 6 bases at V and 3 bases at J, with 18 bases between the two ends. The CDR3 region is CASSPGGTHSYEQYF. CDR3 bases: TGTGCCAGTAGCCCCGGAGGGACGCACAGCTACGAGCAGTACTTC.

This clonotype has ten or more counts. CDR3 DNA sequence: TGTGCCAGTAGTCGGGCAGGGGGATTGGGGACTGAAGCTTTCTTT. It yields the protein CASSRAGGLGTEAFF. This chain links TRBV19 with TRBJ1-1; 7 nucleotides match TRBD1. Germline loops: CDR1 LNHDA, CDR2 SQIVND (reference sequence). CDR3 length: 15 amino acids. V trimming: 5 bases; J trimming: 5 bases; junction bases outside the gene matches: 11.

In regard to this clonotype: One end of the junction is discordant with germline, which a read error may explain. The chain has TRBV10-3 and TRBJ2-7; TRBD1 aligns across 7 bases. CDR3 length equals 15 residues. Germline CDR1 ENHRY, CDR2 SYGVKD. This chain's CDR3 is CAISPTGTVTYGQYF. The CDR3 DNA reads as TGTGCCATCAGTCCCACCGGGACAGTTACCTACGGGCAGTACTTC.

This clonotype was recorded at least ten times. The genes are TRBV28 and TRBJ2-7; the match to TRBD1 covers 7 bases. This CDR3 has 18 amino acids. Trimming at V came to 3 bases and at J to 0 bases, leaving 14 bases not matched to a gene. CDR1 is MDHEN, CDR2 SYDVKM, per germline. The CDR3 coding sequence is TGTGCCAGCAGTTTGTTCACAGGGGCCCCGGTCGGCTCCTACGAGCAGTACTTC. Protein product: CASSLFTGAPVGSYEQYF.

This clonotype came up a few times. The chain recombines TRBV11-2 with TRBJ2-1; perhaps D is TRBD1 or TRBD2 (6 bases each). The CDR3 is 15 amino acids. With 5 bases removed from V and 7 bases from J, the gap between germline ends came to 18 bases. CDR1 is SGHAT and CDR2 is FQNNGV in the germline V gene. As DNA, the CDR3 is TGTGCCAGCAGCGATTATAGGAGGGGGAGGAATGAGCAGTTCTTC. Amino acid sequence: CASSDYRRGRNEQFF.

This clonotype was seen repeatedly, ten times or more. V and J are TRBV7-3 and TRBJ2-7; D is unresolved. Germline-derived CDR1 and CDR2 are SGHTA and FQGTGA. The ends were cut back, 2 bases at V and 0 bases at J, with 11 bases in the middle. The CDR3 runs 15 residues. The CDR3 sequence is CASSLDQASSYEQYF. In DNA form, the CDR3 reads TGTGCCAGCAGCTTAGATCAGGCGTCCTCCTACGAGCAGTACTTC.

This clonotype was recorded many times. The chain couples TRBV28 to TRBJ2-5; 7 bases agree with TRBD1. CDR1 is MDHEN, CDR2 SYDVKM, per germline. With 8 bases clipped from V and 4 bases from J, the junction kept 4 bases outside the gene matches. The CDR3 length is 12 residues. CDR3 protein: CASGHRGETQYF. CDR3 DNA sequence: TGTGCCAGCGGACACAGGGGAGAGACCCAGTACTTC.

This rearrangement joins TRBV6-1 to TRBJ2-7; D possibly corresponds to TRBD1 (5 bases). CDR1 is MNHNS, CDR2 SASEGT, per germline. With 3 bases removed from V and 3 bases from J, the gap between germline ends came to 12 bases. The CDR3 spans 14 residues. The CDR3 here is CASSDSQVRYEQYF. Here the CDR3 DNA reads TGTGCCAGCAGTGACTCACAGGTTCGCTACGAGCAGTACTTC.

This clonotype was observed many times. The gene calls are TRBV6-1 and TRBJ2-1; the match to TRBD2 covers 12 bases. Trimming cost V 5 bases and J 6 bases; bases outside gene matches: 5. Germline CDR1 is MNHNS and CDR2 is SASEGT. This CDR3 has 15 amino acids. CDR3 coding DNA: TGTGCCAGCAGTAAACTAGCGGGAGGTGTCAATGAGCAGTTCTTC. It encodes CASSKLAGGVNEQFF.

This chain connects TRBV30 to TRBJ2-7, with 9 bases identical to TRBD2. This CDR3 has 17 residues. With 1 base clipped from V and 5 bases from J, the junction kept 15 bases outside the gene matches. Germline V gene sequence: CDR1 GTSNPN, CDR2 SVGIG (reference sequence). This chain's CDR3 is CAWSGLIVPGLADEQYF. DNA of the CDR3: TGTGCCTGGAGTGGTCTGATTGTACCGGGACTAGCCGACGAGCAGTACTTC. Supplemented by reference TRBV30 and TRBJ2-7, the full variable domain reads SQTIHQWPATLVQPVGSPLSLECTVEGTSNPNLYWYRQAAGRGLQLLFYSVGIGQISSEVPQNLSASRPQDRQFILSSKKLLLSDSGFYLCAWSGLIVPGLADEQYFGPGTRLTVT.

V usage is TRBV12-3 or TRBV12-4 and J usage is TRBJ1-1; 7 nucleotides line up with TRBD1. J was trimmed by 8 bases and V by 6 bases; bases with no gene match: 9. This CDR3 comprises 13 residues. The CDR3 nucleotides are TGTGCCAGCAGCTTCGACAGGGCCGGGGAAGCTTTCTTT. Its translation is CASSFDRAGEAFF.

J is TRBJ2-3 and V is TRBV6-2 or TRBV6-3; a possible D gene is TRBD2 (7 bases). This CDR3 spans 14 amino acids. Germline V CDR1 and CDR2: MNHEY, SVGEGT. V was shortened by 7 bases and J by 5 bases, with 16 bases between the two germline ends. The CDR3 DNA reads as TGTGCCAGCACCCGAGGGGGGGGCTTAGATACGCAGTATTTT. Translated, it gives CASTRGGGLDTQYF.